This TCR beta chain was observed in a study of control samples from healthy donors and cancer patients. The CDR3 spans 15 residues. Trimming at V came to 6 bases and at J to 0 bases, leaving 3 bases not matched to a gene. Germline-derived CDR1 and CDR2 are MNHEY and SVGAGI. Assay used: immunoSEQ multiplex PCR; TCRdb lists only in-frame clones, some missing. The data contain 90,000 to 130,000 clones, around 80% of them singletons. The rearrangement links TRBV6-5 to TRBJ2-2, with 8 positions matching TRBD1. This receptor was taken from a man younger than 35 in good health. The sample consisted of blood. The DNA of the CDR3 is TGTGCCAGCAGCCAGACAGGGGCGAACACCGGGGAGCTGTTTTTT. This codes for CASSQTGANTGELFF.